Each of the 2 T cell receptor beta chains below was sequenced from the same sample in a study of shared clonotypes between healthy human individuals. TCRdb keeps only in-frame clones here, not all; method: immunoSEQ multiplex PCR. The sample consists of approximately 340,000 clones, roughly 70% of them appearing once. The specimen sequenced was memory CD4+ T cells sorted from blood. Subset of the sample: CD45RA-negative fraction. All receptors derive from a man between 25 and 39 years old in good health.

CDR3 DNA sequence: TGTGCCAGCAGCTCCAATAGCGTCTCCTACGAGCAGTACTTC. It is translated as CASSSNSVSYEQYF. This sequence joins TRBV7-2 and TRBJ2-7; perhaps TRBD2 as D (5 bases). Germline CDR1 SGHTA, CDR2 FQGNSA. The V end lost 4 bases, the J end lost 0 bases, and 10 bases lay between the germline ends. The CDR3 is 14 amino acids.

J is TRBJ1-4 and V is TRBV5-1, with a tentative D call TRBD1 (5 bases). V dropped 4 bases and J dropped 2 bases, with 18 bases sitting between them. The germline V gene encodes CDR1 SGHRS and CDR2 YFSETQ. This CDR3 region has 17 residues. The CDR3 loop reads CASSPKLGVGTNEKLFF. The CDR3 region has the DNA TGCGCCAGCAGCCCCAAATTAGGGGTTGGGACTAATGAAAAACTGTTTTTT.